These 26 T cell receptor beta chains originate from one sample sequenced in a study of control samples from healthy donors and cancer patients. Data came from immunoSEQ multiplex PCR; TCRdb stores just in-frame clones and leaves some out. The table has approximately 190,000 clones, about 89% seen once. Material: blood. The source of these receptors is a man under 40 in good health.

This rearrangement joins TRBV5-1 to TRBJ2-1; the match to TRBD1 covers 9 bases. Germline trimming cut 0 bases from V and 2 bases from J; bases unmatched to any gene: 0. This CDR3 spans 15 amino acids. The V gene's germline CDR1 is SGHRS and CDR2 YFSETQ. The CDR3 nucleotides are TGCGCCAGCAGCTTGGACAGGGGGCCCTACAATGAGCAGTTCTTC. Its protein is CASSLDRGPYNEQFF.

The chain uses TRBV27 and TRBJ1-1; 9 bases match TRBD1. The ends lost 10 bases at V and 4 bases at J; junction bases unmatched: 7. The CDR3 has 13 residues. The germline CDR1 and CDR2 sequences are MNHEY and SMNVEV (reference sequence). This CDR3 is CANHRGLRTEAFF. The DNA for the CDR3 is TGTGCCAACCACAGGGGGCTACGCACTGAAGCTTTCTTT.

The chain recombines TRBV11-2 with TRBJ1-1, with D perhaps TRBD1 (6 bases). The CDR3 length is 15 residues. V was clipped by 1 base and J by 1 base, with 10 bases between them. Germline values: CDR1 SGHAT, CDR2 FQNNGV. CDR3 nucleotide sequence: TGTGCCAGCAGCTTAGGTGGGGGGCGGAACACTGAAGCTTTCTTT. Its protein is CASSLGGGRNTEAFF. Using reference TRBV11-2 and TRBJ1-1 for the parts outside the CDR3, the full variable domain is EAGVAQSPRYKIIEKRQSVAFWCNPISGHATLYWYQQILGQGPKLLIQFQNNGVVDDSQLPKDRFSAERLKGVDSTLKIQPAKLEDSAVYLCASSLGGGRNTEAFFGQGTRLTVV.

For this clone: Other DNA sequences in this specimen translate into the identical CDR3. The rearrangement joins TRBV14 to TRBJ2-7; D is ambiguous. V was clipped by 4 bases and J by 3 bases, with 4 bases between them. Germline V gene sequence: CDR1 SGHDN, CDR2 FVKESK. The CDR3 totals 11 residues. The CDR3, as DNA: TGTGCCAGCAGCCGGAGCTACGAGCAGTACTTC. Its translation is CASSRSYEQYF.

The chain employs TRBV24-1 and TRBJ1-5; the D gene is possibly TRBD1 (6 bases). Trimming removed 4 bases from V and 2 bases from J, with 8 bases in between. The CDR3 spans 14 residues. CDR1 is KGHDR and CDR2 is SFDVKD in the germline V gene. In nucleotides, the CDR3 is TGTGCCACCAGTGACAGGGGAGGCAATCAGCCCCAGCATTTT. Protein: CATSDRGGNQPQHF.

This chain links TRBV15 with TRBJ1-4, with unresolved D. From germline, CDR1 is LNHNV and CDR2 YYDKDF (reference sequence). The length of the CDR3 is 15 residues. V was clipped by 2 bases and J by 8 bases, with 15 bases between them. CDR3 coding DNA: TGTGCCACCAGCAGAAGACTCGCCGACGGGGAAAAACTGTTTTTT. This sequence encodes CATSRRLADGEKLFF. Combining the CDR3 with reference TRBV15 and TRBJ1-4 gives the whole variable domain DAMVIQNPRYQVTQFGKPVTLSCSQTLNHNVMYWYQQKSSQAPKLLFHYYDKDFNNEADTPDNFQSRRPNTSFCFLDIRSPGLGDTAMYLCATSRRLADGEKLFFGSGTQLSVL.

The rearrangement joins TRBV19 to TRBJ1-1; D possibly corresponds to TRBD1 (6 bases). Trimming left V 8 bases short and J 0 bases short, with 10 bases between. CDR3 size: 13 residues. Germline V gene data show CDR1 as LNHDA and CDR2 as SQIVND (reference sequence). CDR3 DNA sequence: TGTGCCAGTCAAACAGGGATGAACACTGAAGCTTTCTTT. This sequence encodes CASQTGMNTEAFF.

The chain carries TRBV7-2 and TRBJ2-1, with TRBD1 matching 8 bases. Germline CDR1 and CDR2: SGHTA and FQGNSA. The CDR3 loop spans 13 amino acids. V lost 5 bases to trimming and J lost 8 bases; unmatched junction nucleotides: 5. The DNA for the CDR3 is TGTGCCAGCAGCGTCAGGGGGCGTTATGAGCAGTTCTTC. Translated: CASSVRGRYEQFF.

V and J are TRBV13 and TRBJ2-1, with 9 bases lining up with TRBD1. From germline, CDR1 is PRHDT and CDR2 FYEKMQ (reference sequence). This CDR3 is 15 amino acids long. The V gene end was trimmed by 3 bases and the J gene end by 1 base; junction bases not matched to a gene: 1. The CDR3 loop is CASSFGTGSYNEQFF. The CDR3 DNA reads as TGTGCCAGCAGCTTTGGGACAGGGTCCTACAATGAGCAGTTCTTC.

The chain couples TRBV7-2 to TRBJ2-7; tentatively, D is TRBD1 (5 bases). The V gene lost 2 bases and the J gene lost 3 bases, with 11 bases spanning the gap. Germline V lookup: CDR1 SGHTA, CDR2 FQGNSA. The CDR3 is 14 residues long. The CDR3 DNA reads as TGTGCCAGCAGCTTACGACAGAACGACTACGAGCAGTACTTC. This translates into CASSLRQNDYEQYF.

This chain links TRBV19 with TRBJ2-1, with 13 bases identical to TRBD2. Germline loops: CDR1 LNHDA, CDR2 SQIVND (reference sequence). This CDR3 spans 17 amino acids. V lost 5 bases and J lost 4; bases outside the gene matches: 8. This CDR3 reads CASSPLAGGKRYNEQFF. The CDR3 DNA is TGTGCCAGTAGTCCACTAGCGGGGGGGAAAAGGTACAATGAGCAGTTCTTC. Combining the CDR3 with reference TRBV19 and TRBJ2-1 gives the whole variable domain DGGITQSPKYLFRKEGQNVTLSCEQNLNHDAMYWYRQDPGQGLRLIYYSQIVNDFQKGDIAEGYSVSREKKESFPLTVTSAQKNPTAFYLCASSPLAGGKRYNEQFFGPGTRLTVL.

The chain couples TRBV10-3 to TRBJ1-5, with D perhaps TRBD1 (6 bases). The germline V gene has CDR1 ENHRY and CDR2 SYGVKD. V lost 3 bases, J lost 6 bases, and 9 bases lay in between. The CDR3 loop spans 13 amino acids. Here the CDR3 DNA reads TGTGCCATCAGTGACAGGGGCGGTCAGCCCCAGCATTTT. It codes for CAISDRGGQPQHF.

The CDR3 sequence is CASSTSWVEDTQYF. In DNA form, the CDR3 reads TGTGCCAGTAGCACTAGTTGGGTAGAAGATACGCAGTATTTT. The chain uses TRBV19 and TRBJ2-3; D might be TRBD2 (5 bases). Trimming stripped 6 bases from V and 5 bases from J, with 15 bases between. This CDR3 comprises 14 residues. Per germline, CDR1 LNHDA and CDR2 SQIVND (reference sequence).

The chain carries TRBV19 and TRBJ2-1; 7 nucleotides line up with TRBD2. Germline CDR1 LNHDA, CDR2 SQIVND (reference sequence). The CDR3 sequence is 19 residues long. V trimming: 6 bases; J trimming: 2 bases; junction bases outside the gene matches: 19. CDR3 sequence reads: CASSHGGHSSGGTYNEQFF. The CDR3 DNA sequence: TGTGCCAGTAGCCATGGTGGACACTCGTCGGGGGGTACCTACAATGAGCAGTTCTTC.

The CDR3 DNA sequence: TGTGCCAGCAGCACGGGACAGGGCTACGAGCAGTACTTC. This translates into CASSTGQGYEQYF. This rearrangement joins TRBV7-9 to TRBJ2-7, with TRBD1 identical over 9 bases. Germline lookup yields CDR1 SEHNR and CDR2 FQNEAQ (reference sequence). Trimming removed 5 bases from V and 3 bases from J; junction bases left unmatched: 2. This CDR3 has 13 amino acids. Complete variable domain (other parts from reference TRBV7-9 and TRBJ2-7): DTGVSQNPRHKITKRGQNVTFRCDPISEHNRLYWYRQTLGQGPEFLTYFQNEAQLEKSRLLSDRFSAERPKGSFSTLEIQRTEQGDSAMYLCASSTGQGYEQYFGPGTRLTVT.

CDR3 sequence: CASGDRTNYGYTF. In DNA form, the CDR3 reads TGCGCCAGCGGAGACAGGACTAACTATGGCTACACCTTC. The chain is built from TRBV10-2 and TRBJ1-2; D might be TRBD1 (6 bases). Per the germline V gene, CDR1 is WSHSY and CDR2 is SAAADI. The CDR3 length is 13 residues. V lost 8 bases and J 0 bases, leaving 10 bases between the germline ends.

On this clone itself: Relative to the germline gene, one junction end is altered; a read error may explain this. Distinct nucleotide sequences in the sample also encode this CDR3. The CDR3 region is CASSLSGPNIQYF. The CDR3, as DNA: TGTGCCAGCAGCTTATCAGGGCCAAACATTCAGTATTTC. The V and J genes are TRBV7-8 and TRBJ2-4; D possibly corresponds to TRBD1 (5 bases). This CDR3 contains 13 residues. The V gene's germline CDR1 is SGHVS and CDR2 FQNEAQ.

The genes are TRBV30 and TRBJ1-3; 7 positions match TRBD1. The CDR3 runs to 15 residues. Germline V CDR1 and CDR2: GTSNPN, SVGIG (reference sequence). V shed 5 bases and J 0 bases; nucleotides not matched to a gene: 7. CDR3 amino acids: CAWGPGTDSGNTIYF. DNA of the CDR3: TGTGCCTGGGGTCCCGGGACAGACTCTGGAAACACCATATATTTT.

The chain carries TRBV29-1 and TRBJ2-7; the match to TRBD2 covers 8 bases. The V segment lost 4 bases and the J segment 2 bases; nucleotides outside the gene matches: 7. Germline V lookup: CDR1 SQVTM, CDR2 ANQGSEA. There are 14 residues in the CDR3. The CDR3 DNA sequence: TGCAGCGTTGCTCGGGGGGGAGCACCCTACGAGCAGTACTTC. It codes for CSVARGGAPYEQYF.

This chain connects TRBV7-2 to TRBJ1-5; no clear D. The CDR3 is made up of 11 amino acids. Between the trimmed V and J ends, which lost 3 bases and 8 bases, there was a span of 5 bases. Germline CDR1 is SGHTA and CDR2 is FQGNSA. CDR3 in DNA: TGTGCCAGCAGCTTCCCGGAGCCCCAGCATTTT. It yields the protein CASSFPEPQHF.

This chain connects TRBV19 to TRBJ1-2; a weak D match, TRBD1 (6 bases). The CDR3 runs to 12 residues. Trimming took 6 bases from V and 13 from J, leaving 18 bases between them. In germline, CDR1 is LNHDA, CDR2 SQIVND (reference sequence). The CDR3 DNA reads TGTGCCAGTAGCGGGAAACAGGGCGCGTCCACCTTC. Residues: CASSGKQGASTF.

The chain links TRBV30 to TRBJ2-1; the match to TRBD1 covers 9 bases. The CDR3 totals 16 residues. J was trimmed by 4 bases and V by 2 bases; bases with no gene match: 9. Per germline, CDR1 GTSNPN and CDR2 SVGIG (reference sequence). CDR3 sequence: CAWSSYTGTGYNEQFF. DNA of the CDR3: TGTGCCTGGAGTAGTTACACCGGGACAGGGTACAATGAGCAGTTCTTC.

The rearrangement links TRBV9 to TRBJ1-2; weak D call: TRBD1 (5 bases). Germline lookup yields CDR1 SGDLS and CDR2 YYNGEE. The V end was cut by 3 bases, the J end by 4 bases, with 19 bases between. The CDR3 runs 16 residues. This CDR3 is CASSAPNKYRTYGYTF. In nucleotides, the CDR3 is TGTGCCAGCAGCGCACCGAACAAATACAGGACCTATGGCTACACCTTC.

This chain joins TRBV30 and TRBJ1-3, with D possibly matching TRBD1 (5 bases). Trimming removed 5 bases from V and 1 base from J, with 6 bases in between. Germline V lookup: CDR1 GTSNPN, CDR2 SVGIG (reference sequence). The CDR3 length is 12 residues. CDR3 in amino acids: CAWGTSGNTIYF. As DNA, the CDR3 is TGTGCCTGGGGGACGTCTGGAAACACCATATATTTT.

The CDR3 bases are TGTGCCAGCAGCAAACTAGGAACAGATACGCAGTATTTT. This encodes CASSKLGTDTQYF. J is TRBJ2-3 and V is TRBV11-2, with D maybe TRBD2 (5 bases). Germline V CDR1 and CDR2: SGHAT, FQNNGV. The CDR3 spans 13 residues. Trimming pared 5 bases from V and 3 bases from J, leaving 9 bases between.

The gene calls are TRBV5-4 and TRBJ1-2; D remains unclear. Germline V gives CDR1 SGHNT, CDR2 YYREEE (reference sequence). There are 13 residues in the CDR3. Trimming pared 4 bases from V and 2 bases from J, leaving 9 bases between. The DNA of the CDR3 is TGTGCCAGCAGCCTAGACGGAAACTATGGCTACACCTTC. Protein: CASSLDGNYGYTF.